These 26 T cell receptor beta chains were all obtained from the same sample, sequenced in a study of human T cells and chemical hapten exposure. The time point: pre-sensitization, week 0. The treatment: therapeutic diphenylcyclopropenone sensitization with weekly scalp DPC. TCRdb independently ran MiXCR on the RACE reads; one entry per CDR3 protein. The sample lists roughly 80,000 distinct CDR3 sequences, about 14% occurring once. This sample comprised whole blood, obtained in connection with sensitization to the hapten diphenylcyclopropenone (DPC). The source of these receptors is a woman aged 45-59 years with alopecia areata. Some clones in this sample may be carry-over from other donors' samples.

CDR3 DNA: TGTGCCAGCAGTCCCACGGGGAAGCAGTTCTTC. Protein sequence: CASSPTGKQFF. This chain connects TRBV28 to TRBJ2-1; D possibly corresponds to TRBD2 (5 bases). The CDR3 is made up of 11 amino acids. V was clipped by 5 bases and J by 11 bases, with 10 bases between them. Germline values: CDR1 MDHEN, CDR2 SYDVKM.

This chain joins TRBV5-6 and TRBJ2-1, with 8 bases identical to TRBD1. The CDR3 has 15 residues. V shed 3 bases and J 4 bases; nucleotides not matched to a gene: 6. Germline V gives CDR1 SGHDT, CDR2 YYEEEE. The CDR3 spells CASSWVTGGYNEQFF. The DNA of the CDR3 is TGTGCCAGCAGCTGGGTCACAGGGGGTTACAATGAGCAGTTCTTC.

This chain uses TRBV6-2 or TRBV6-3 with TRBJ2-1, with 10 bases that match TRBD1. Germline values: CDR1 MNHEY, CDR2 SVGEGT. The V gene end was trimmed by 5 bases and the J gene end by 8 bases; junction bases not matched to a gene: 3. This CDR3 has 13 amino acids. DNA for the CDR3: TGTGCCAGCAGTGACAGGGGGCGGGATGAGCAGTTCTTC. Protein product: CASSDRGRDEQFF.

This clonotype appeared once. The chain recombines TRBV20-1 with TRBJ2-7; D call uncertain. CDR3 size: 11 residues. From germline, CDR1 is DFQATT and CDR2 SNEGSKA (reference sequence). V was clipped by 5 bases and J by 1 base, with 6 bases between them. CDR3: CSAEHSYEQYF. The CDR3 DNA is TGCAGTGCTGAACATTCCTACGAGCAGTACTTC.

This sequence joins TRBV30 and TRBJ2-2; a weak D match, TRBD2 (5 bases). Trimming removed 8 bases at V and 0 bases at J, with 16 bases between. Germline lookup yields CDR1 GTSNPN and CDR2 SVGIG (reference sequence). This CDR3 spans 15 amino acids. The CDR3 nucleotides are TGTGCCGGGTCTTCTAGCAACGCGAACACCGGGGAGCTGTTTTTT. This encodes CAGSSSNANTGELFF. The complete variable domain, with remaining parts taken from reference TRBV30 and TRBJ2-2, reads SQTIHQWPATLVQPVGSPLSLECTVEGTSNPNLYWYRQAAGRGLQLLFYSVGIGQISSEVPQNLSASRPQDRQFILSSKKLLLSDSGFYLCAGSSSNANTGELFFGEGSRLTVL.

The chain employs TRBV7-9 and TRBJ2-7; tentative D call: TRBD1 (6 bases). The germline V gene encodes CDR1 SEHNR and CDR2 FQNEAQ (reference sequence). Trimming stripped 5 bases from V and 0 bases from J, with 11 bases between. CDR3 size: 14 residues. Here the CDR3 reads CASSPGTTSYEQYF. For the CDR3, the DNA is TGTGCCAGCAGCCCCGGGACAACCTCCTACGAGCAGTACTTC.

The rearrangement uses TRBV18 and TRBJ2-7; 12 nucleotides match TRBD2. The ends lost 3 bases at V and 6 bases at J; junction bases unmatched: 6. CDR3 length: 15 residues. The germline gives CDR1 KGHSH, CDR2 LQKENI. This CDR3 is CASSPETSGRSEQYF. In nucleotides, the CDR3 is TGTGCCAGCTCACCTGAGACTAGCGGGAGAAGCGAGCAGTACTTC. The full variable domain, its missing parts supplied by reference TRBV18 and TRBJ2-7, is NAGVMQNPRHLVRRRGQEARLRCSPMKGHSHVYWYRQLPEEGLKFMVYLQKENIIDESGMPKERFSAEFPKEGPSILRIQQVVRGDSAAYFCASSPETSGRSEQYFGPGTRLTVT.

The table lists this clonotype with many counts. The chain employs TRBV29-1 and TRBJ1-1; TRBD1 might be the D (5 bases). The V end lost 7 bases, the J end lost 7 bases, and 22 bases lay between the germline ends. The CDR3 contains 14 residues. The V gene's germline CDR1 is SQVTM and CDR2 ANQGSEA. Here the CDR3 reads CSGNVVPRVGEAFF. The DNA of the CDR3 is TGCAGCGGCAACGTGGTCCCCAGGGTCGGTGAAGCTTTCTTT.

This clonotype was found once. This chain uses TRBV12-3 or TRBV12-4 with TRBJ2-1; 12 bases fit TRBD2. This CDR3 contains 16 residues. V shed 5 bases and J 4 bases; nucleotides not matched to a gene: 6. The CDR3 nucleotides read TGTGCCAGCAGTGTCTCCGGGACTAGCGGGTACAATGAGCAGTTCTTC. It codes for CASSVSGTSGYNEQFF.

Points on this clonotype: A much larger clone differs by one base, so this may be a read error. This sequence joins TRBV5-1 and TRBJ2-7, with 7 bases aligning to TRBD1. This CDR3 is built from 16 residues. Germline CDR1 is SGHRS and CDR2 is YFSETQ. The trim removed 6 bases at V and 2 bases at J, leaving 14 bases unmatched. CDR3 sequence: CASNENRGRGTYEQYF. The CDR3 bases are TGCGCCAGCAACGAAAACAGGGGTCGTGGGACCTACGAGCAGTACTTC. Together with reference TRBV5-1 and TRBJ2-7, the CDR3 gives the full variable domain: KAGVTQTPRYLIKTRGQQVTLSCSPISGHRSVSWYQQTPGQGLQFLFEYFSETQRNKGNFPGRFSGRQFSNSRSEMNVSTLELGDSALYLCASNENRGRGTYEQYFGPGTRLTVT.

Only a few counts were recorded for this clonotype. The chain links TRBV7-8 to TRBJ2-1; 13 bases map to TRBD2. This CDR3 spans 15 amino acids. Germline trimming cut 5 bases from V and 12 bases from J; bases unmatched to any gene: 10. Germline V gene data show CDR1 as SGHVS and CDR2 as FQNEAQ. The CDR3 bases are TGTGCCAGCAGCCACCCGGGACTAGCGGGAAATAGGCAGTTCTTC. Amino acids: CASSHPGLAGNRQFF.

This clonotype occurred many times. V is TRBV25-1 and J is TRBJ1-3; possibly TRBD1 for D (6 bases). V lost 10 bases and J lost 0, with 13 bases in between. The length of the CDR3 is 14 residues. CDR1 and CDR2 from the germline V gene are MGHDK and SYGVNS. The CDR3 DNA reads TGTGCCACCCGAGAGACAGGCTCTGGAAACACCATATATTTT. It yields the protein CATRETGSGNTIYF.

This clonotype was observed a few times. The chain is built from TRBV2 and TRBJ2-7; D gene uncertain. CDR1 SNHLY and CDR2 FYNNEI come from the germline V gene. This CDR3 comprises 12 residues. V lost 5 bases, J lost 1 base, and 6 bases lay in between. The CDR3 is CASSTGSYEQYF. As DNA, the CDR3 is TGTGCCAGCAGTACCGGGTCCTACGAGCAGTACTTC.

The chain recombines TRBV4-3 with TRBJ2-1; TRBD2 matches at 11 bases. Looked up from germline, CDR1 is LGHNA and CDR2 is YSLEER. After removal of 2 bases from V and 10 bases from J, the junction contained 10 bases not matched to a gene. This CDR3 is built from 16 residues. The CDR3 here is CASSQQVAGGPEEQFF. In nucleotides, the CDR3 is TGCGCCAGCAGCCAACAAGTAGCGGGAGGGCCTGAGGAGCAGTTCTTC.

This clonotype was counted a few times. J is TRBJ2-3 and V is TRBV20-1, with D unclear. CDR3 length: 13 amino acids. The V gene lost 7 bases and the J gene lost 1 base, with 12 bases spanning the gap. Germline values: CDR1 DFQATT, CDR2 SNEGSKA (reference sequence). Written as DNA, the CDR3 is TGCAGTGGATGGTTATCGGGCACAGATACGCAGTATTTT. Encoded protein: CSGWLSGTDTQYF.

The V and J genes are TRBV3-1 and TRBJ2-2; D not resolved. Trimming removed 4 bases from V and 4 bases from J, with 4 bases in between. This CDR3 comprises 12 residues. Per germline, CDR1 LGHDT and CDR2 YNNKEL (reference sequence). CDR3 loop: CASSPFTGELFF. CDR3 nucleotides: TGTGCCAGCAGCCCGTTCACCGGGGAGCTGTTTTTT.

This clonotype was counted many times. This rearrangement joins TRBV5-5 to TRBJ2-5; the match to TRBD1 covers 8 bases. CDR3 length: 14 amino acids. The V and J ends lost 4 bases and 2 bases, in that order; junction bases with no gene match: 4. Germline V gene lookup returns CDR1 SGHKS and CDR2 YYEKEE (reference sequence). The CDR3: CASSVRTGQETQYF. CDR3 DNA sequence: TGTGCCAGCAGCGTGAGGACAGGGCAAGAGACCCAGTACTTC.

V gene TRBV30 combines with J gene TRBJ1-1, with D possibly TRBD1 on 6 matching bases. CDR1 and CDR2 (germline): GTSNPN, SVGIG (reference sequence). Trimming stripped 3 bases from V and 1 base from J, with 15 bases between. This CDR3 has 15 amino acids. The CDR3: CAWRRDKGSNTEAFF. The CDR3 nucleotides are TGTGCCTGGAGACGGGACAAAGGGTCGAACACTGAAGCTTTCTTT.

V is TRBV6-5 and J is TRBJ1-1; TRBD1 might be the D (6 bases). Germline V gene sequence: CDR1 MNHEY, CDR2 SVGAGI. The CDR3 has 16 residues. With 5 bases removed from V and 12 bases from J, the gap between germline ends came to 28 bases. The CDR3 loop is CASSDLRVWGARGTFF. As DNA, the CDR3 is TGTGCCAGCAGTGACCTCCGGGTCTGGGGGGCCCGAGGTACTTTCTTT.

The chain couples TRBV14 to TRBJ2-4, with 10 bases that match TRBD2. CDR1 and CDR2 (germline): SGHDN, FVKESK. Trimming at V came to 3 bases and at J to 12 bases, leaving 8 bases not matched to a gene. The CDR3 is made up of 14 amino acids. The CDR3 DNA sequence: TGTGCCAGCAGCCAGGTACAACTAGCGGGGAATCAGTACTTC. The encoded protein is CASSQVQLAGNQYF.

This clonotype was recorded a few times. This sequence joins TRBV5-1 and TRBJ2-3; TRBD2 matches at 10 bases. The CDR3 runs 19 residues. CDR1 is SGHRS and CDR2 is YFSETQ in the germline V gene. V was pared by 6 bases and J by 10 bases, with 26 bases of the junction left unmatched. The chain's CDR3 is CASTLNGASGRRKGGAQYF. CDR3 nucleotide sequence: TGCGCCAGCACCTTAAACGGGGCTAGCGGGAGACGTAAAGGGGGAGCGCAGTATTTT.

The chain links TRBV29-1 to TRBJ2-1, with 7 nucleotides matching TRBD1. With 6 bases clipped from V and 7 bases from J, the junction kept 12 bases outside the gene matches. The V gene's germline CDR1 is SQVTM and CDR2 ANQGSEA. The CDR3 loop spans 14 amino acids. CDR3 DNA: TGCAGCGTAGAAAGGGGGCGCTCCTTTAATGAGCAGTTCTTC. Protein sequence: CSVERGRSFNEQFF.

The chain joins TRBV11-2 to TRBJ2-3, with D perhaps TRBD2 (6 bases). CDR1 and CDR2 (germline): SGHAT, FQNNGV. V lost 5 bases to trimming and J lost 10 bases, with 16 bases between them. The CDR3 extends over 13 amino acids. CDR3 protein: CASSPSERIAQYF. The CDR3 nucleotides are TGTGCCAGCAGCCCTAGCGAGAGGATTGCGCAGTATTTT.

This chain links TRBV3-1 with TRBJ1-4, with 9 bases lining up with TRBD1. Germline trimming cut 4 bases from V and 2 bases from J; bases unmatched to any gene: 5. The germline gives CDR1 LGHDT, CDR2 YNNKEL (reference sequence). The length of the CDR3 is 16 residues. CDR3: CASSRSTGGTNEKLFF. The CDR3 DNA reads TGTGCCAGCAGCCGTAGCACAGGGGGCACTAATGAAAAACTGTTTTTT.

V usage is TRBV11-2 and J usage is TRBJ1-6, with TRBD1 identical over 7 bases. Trimming at V came to 3 bases and at J to 8 bases, leaving 7 bases not matched to a gene. The germline gives CDR1 SGHAT, CDR2 FQNNGV. CDR3 length equals 15 residues. In nucleotides, the CDR3 is TGTGCCAGCAGCTTGGGAACAGGGGCCTATTCACCCCTCCACTTT. Translated, it gives CASSLGTGAYSPLHF.

The chain carries TRBV3-1 and TRBJ1-5; no clear D gene. This CDR3 contains 15 residues. V was pared by 2 bases and J by 5 bases, with 13 bases between. Germline CDR1 reads LGHDT; CDR2 reads YNNKEL (reference sequence). In DNA, the CDR3 is TGTGCCAGCAGCCAAAGGGTAGGTCCTGATCAGCCCCAGCATTTT. Translated: CASSQRVGPDQPQHF.